This TCR beta chain was retrieved from a study of blood T cell repertoires in COVID-19. Overall study context: Researchers got acute and convalescent COVID-19 samples from the United States, Italy and Spain. Sample material is recorded as cDNA or gDNA derived from T cells, B-cell-depleted T cells, or PBMCs.

Produced via immunoSEQ multiplex PCR; TCRdb's table is partial and in-frame only. The sample has 50,000 to 70,000 clones, 91% seen once. The V and J ends lost 6 bases and 1 base, in that order; junction bases with no gene match: 4. This CDR3 has 15 residues. The germline V gene encodes CDR1 SNHLY and CDR2 FYNNEI. The chain has TRBV2 and TRBJ2-3; 10 bases are shared with TRBD1. The sequence came from a man between 60 and 75 years old with acute or convalescent COVID-19. Sequenced: peripheral blood. Here the CDR3 DNA reads TGTGCCAGCAGCGCTGACAGGGGGCGCACAGATACGCAGTATTTT. This gives the protein CASSADRGRTDTQYF.